Following are 20 T cell receptor beta chains from one sample sequenced in a study of CD8+CD57+ T cells in acquired aplastic anemia. Those patients picked for sequencing had displayed CD8+CD57+ cell expansion on flow cytometry. The study profiled TCR beta VDJ and CDR3 using genomic DNA as template. MiXCR, applied by TCRdb to the reads, yields one record per CDR3 protein. Among some 200,000 distinct CDR3 sequences listed, 48% were seen once. Sample: sorted CD4+, CD8+, or CD8+CD57+ T cells (not recorded which) from PBMCs. These receptor sequences come from a human donor with aplastic anemia.

This clonotype was observed a handful of times. A much larger clone lies one base from this, so it may be a read error. The chain links TRBV10-1 to TRBJ1-5, with D perhaps TRBD1 (6 bases). V was trimmed by 6 bases and J by 3 bases, leaving 9 bases between them. CDR1 and CDR2 (germline): WNHNN, SYGVQD (reference sequence). CDR3 length: 13 amino acids. CDR3 loop: CASSRDINQPQHF. The CDR3 bases are TGCGCCAGCAGCCGGGACATCAATCAGCCCCAGCATTTT.

At least ten counts were recorded for this clonotype. V gene TRBV12-3 or TRBV12-4 combines with J gene TRBJ1-1; D is possibly TRBD1 (6 bases). CDR3 length: 12 residues. V lost 2 bases, J lost 11 bases, and 12 bases lay in between. The CDR3 loop is CASSLRGGRAFF. The CDR3 nucleotides are TGTGCCAGCAGTTTAAGGGGGGGGAGGGCTTTCTTT.

The chain links TRBV24-1 to TRBJ2-7, with 9 bases fitting TRBD2. V gave up 4 bases and J gave up 4 bases; unmatched junction bases: 7. CDR1 is KGHDR, CDR2 SFDVKD, per germline. The CDR3 spans 15 residues. CDR3 amino acids: CATSDPTSGFYEQYF. CDR3 bases: TGTGCCACCAGTGACCCGACTAGCGGATTTTACGAGCAGTACTTC.

In nucleotides, the CDR3 is TGTGCCAGCAGCCTTAGCGGGAGGGGTGAGCAGTTCTTC. This gives the protein CASSLSGRGEQFF. The chain has TRBV11-3 and TRBJ2-1; the match to TRBD2 covers 11 bases. This CDR3 comprises 13 residues. Germline CDR1 SGHNT, CDR2 YENEEA. The V segment lost 5 bases and the J segment 9 bases; nucleotides outside the gene matches: 3.

This sequence joins TRBV2 and TRBJ2-5; D is unclear. Germline values: CDR1 SNHLY, CDR2 FYNNEI. This CDR3 is built from 11 residues. With 7 bases removed from V and 2 bases from J, the gap between germline ends came to 5 bases. As DNA, the CDR3 is TGTGCCAGCAAGATTCAAGAGACCCAGTACTTC. Translated, it gives CASKIQETQYF.

In the case of this clonotype: Since a much larger clone is just one base distant, this may be a read error. The chain employs TRBV20-1 and TRBJ2-2; 9 bases fit TRBD2. The germline CDR1 and CDR2 sequences are DFQATT and SNEGSKA (reference sequence). The trim removed 0 bases at V and 6 bases at J, leaving 11 bases unmatched. The CDR3 covers 17 residues. CDR3 region: CSARDQRTSAGSGELFF. CDR3 DNA sequence: TGCAGTGCTAGAGACCAGAGGACTAGCGCGGGGTCCGGGGAGCTGTTTTTT.

This clonotype was seen repeatedly, ten times or more. J is TRBJ1-6 and V is TRBV5-4; TRBD1 matches at 8 bases. Germline-derived CDR1 and CDR2 are SGHNT and YYREEE (reference sequence). The junction had 6 bases not matched to a gene; V was cut back by 3 bases and J by 7 bases. This CDR3 is built from 15 residues. CDR3 loop: CASSSYRGVNSPLHF. DNA for the CDR3: TGTGCCAGCAGCTCGTACAGGGGGGTGAATTCACCCCTCCACTTT.

In this sample, this clonotype turned up once. The V and J genes are TRBV7-3 and TRBJ1-2, with no clear D. V lost 1 base and J 8 bases, leaving 14 bases between the germline ends. Germline V gene lookup returns CDR1 SGHTA and CDR2 FQGTGA. This CDR3 spans 14 amino acids. CDR3 sequence (DNA): TGTGCCAGCAGCTTAAATAGCCCCGGTGGGGGCTACACCTTC. The encoded protein is CASSLNSPGGGYTF.

A note on this clonotype: It may be a read error: a sequence one base away is much more abundant. The chain recombines TRBV5-1 with TRBJ2-3, with TRBD2 identical over 9 bases. The CDR3 runs to 15 residues. Germline V gives CDR1 SGHRS, CDR2 YFSETQ. The CDR3 DNA follows: TGCGCCAGCAGCATTAGCGGGAGCTCCACAGATACGCAGTGTTTT. This encodes CASSISGSSTDTQCF.

This clonotype appeared a few times. This chain links TRBV7-8 with TRBJ1-1, with a possible D match to TRBD1 (5 bases). Per germline, CDR1 SGHVS and CDR2 FQNEAQ. Trimming took off 4 bases at V and 5 bases at J, with 23 bases between the two ends. This CDR3 contains 17 residues. This CDR3 reads CASSSDGPMTGGTEAFF. In DNA, the CDR3 is TGTGCCAGCAGCTCAGACGGACCGATGACTGGGGGTACTGAAGCTTTCTTT.

There are many counts of this clonotype. The V call is TRBV12-3 or TRBV12-4, the J call TRBJ2-1; the D gene is possibly TRBD2 (6 bases). There are 12 residues in the CDR3. V lost 5 bases to trimming and J lost 9 bases, with 11 bases between them. CDR3 DNA sequence: TGTGCCAGCAGTCGGAGGGCGGGTGAGCAGTTCTTC. Protein sequence: CASSRRAGEQFF.

The J gene is TRBJ2-1, the V gene TRBV2; no clear D gene. Germline V lookup: CDR1 SNHLY, CDR2 FYNNEI. The CDR3 is 14 residues long. Trimming removed 7 bases at V and 1 base at J, with 11 bases between. The CDR3 spells CASTADGSYNEQFF. The DNA of the CDR3 is TGTGCCAGCACGGCGGATGGGTCCTACAATGAGCAGTTCTTC.

At least ten counts were recorded for this clonotype. The rearrangement joins TRBV11-3 to TRBJ1-1; D not resolved. Trimming shortened V by 5 bases and J by 7 bases, and 20 bases separated the two germline ends. The CDR3 is 15 amino acids. Germline assignment: CDR1 SGHNT and CDR2 YENEEA. The CDR3 DNA follows: TGTGCCAGCAGCCCACTGTACCTACGGTCGAATGAAGCTTTCTTT. Its translation: CASSPLYLRSNEAFF. Looking up the rest from reference TRBV11-3 and TRBJ1-1 gives the full variable domain: EAGVVQSPRYKIIEKKQPVAFWCNPISGHNTLYWYLQNLGQGPELLIRYENEEAVDDSQLPKDRFSAERLKGVDSTLKIQPAELGDSAVYLCASSPLYLRSNEAFFGQGTRLTVV.

This chain joins TRBV24-1 and TRBJ2-1; perhaps TRBD1 as D (6 bases). With 3 bases removed from V and 6 bases from J, the gap between germline ends came to 17 bases. The germline gives CDR1 KGHDR, CDR2 SFDVKD. The CDR3 extends over 16 amino acids. The CDR3 is CATSDPRTAPLNEQFF. The CDR3 nucleotides are TGTGCCACCAGTGATCCTCGGACAGCCCCCCTCAATGAGCAGTTCTTC.

This clonotype was detected many times. The CDR3 coding sequence is TGTGCCAGCAGACAGGGGACGCCCTACGAGCAGTACTTC. This codes for CASRQGTPYEQYF. V usage is TRBV6-1 and J usage is TRBJ2-7, with 7 bases fitting TRBD1. CDR1 is MNHNS and CDR2 is SASEGT in the germline V gene. The CDR3 is 13 residues long. The ends lost 6 bases at V and 2 bases at J; junction bases unmatched: 4.

This clonotype showed up just a few times. V usage is TRBV27 and J usage is TRBJ2-3; D may be TRBD1 or TRBD2 (5 bases each). V was cut by 4 bases and J by 2 bases, with 10 bases left in between. CDR3 size: 14 residues. Germline V gives CDR1 MNHEY, CDR2 SMNVEV (reference sequence). CDR3 nucleotide sequence: TGTGCCAGCAGTTCGAGGGGATTCACAGATACGCAGTATTTT. Translated, it gives CASSSRGFTDTQYF.

Worth noting for this clonotype: The CDR3 carries no conserved terminal phenylalanine or tryptophan, so it likely arises from a read error. The gene calls are TRBV20-1 and TRBJ2-7; TRBD2 agrees at 9 bases. The length of the CDR3 is 14 residues. The germline V gene has CDR1 DFQATT and CDR2 SNEGSKA (reference sequence). V shed 6 bases and J 2 bases; nucleotides not matched to a gene: 8. CDR3 protein: CSADRTSAAYEQYL. As DNA, the CDR3 is TGCAGTGCAGACCGGACTAGCGCAGCCTACGAGCAGTACCTC.

This clonotype appeared many times. The chain has TRBV29-1 and TRBJ1-4; D unclear. Germline loops: CDR1 SQVTM, CDR2 ANQGSEA. V was shortened by 4 bases and J by 7 bases, with 10 bases between the two germline ends. This CDR3 is built from 12 residues. The CDR3 spells CSVGAGGEKLFF. CDR3 DNA: TGCAGCGTTGGGGCGGGAGGTGAAAAACTGTTTTTT.

V gene TRBV20-1 combines with J gene TRBJ2-1; 11 nucleotides line up with TRBD2. The trim removed 1 base at V and 6 bases at J, leaving 8 bases unmatched. The CDR3 has 16 amino acids. Looked up from germline, CDR1 is DFQATT and CDR2 is SNEGSKA (reference sequence). In nucleotides, the CDR3 is TGCAGTGCTAGAGTGAAGACTAGCGGGACGCGCAATGAGCAGTTCTTC. It codes for CSARVKTSGTRNEQFF.

The rearrangement joins TRBV25-1 to TRBJ1-1, with D perhaps TRBD1 (5 bases). Germline CDR1 and CDR2: MGHDK and SYGVNS. This CDR3 has 15 amino acids. Trimming cost V 4 bases and J 4 bases, with 16 bases left between them. The CDR3 DNA follows: TGTGCCAGCAGTGGGGCAGGGTGGATGCGCACTGAAGCTTTCTTT. Its protein is CASSGAGWMRTEAFF.